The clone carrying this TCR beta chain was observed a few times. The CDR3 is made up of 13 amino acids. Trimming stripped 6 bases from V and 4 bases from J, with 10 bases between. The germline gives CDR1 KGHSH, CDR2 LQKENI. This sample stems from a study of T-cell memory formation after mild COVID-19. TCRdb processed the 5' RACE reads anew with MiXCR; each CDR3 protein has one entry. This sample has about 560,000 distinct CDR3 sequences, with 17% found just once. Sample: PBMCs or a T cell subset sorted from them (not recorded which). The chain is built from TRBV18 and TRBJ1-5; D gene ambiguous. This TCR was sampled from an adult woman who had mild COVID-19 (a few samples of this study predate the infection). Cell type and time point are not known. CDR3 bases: TGTGCCAGCTCCCCGGCACAGAATCAGCCCCAGCATTTT. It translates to CASSPAQNQPQHF.